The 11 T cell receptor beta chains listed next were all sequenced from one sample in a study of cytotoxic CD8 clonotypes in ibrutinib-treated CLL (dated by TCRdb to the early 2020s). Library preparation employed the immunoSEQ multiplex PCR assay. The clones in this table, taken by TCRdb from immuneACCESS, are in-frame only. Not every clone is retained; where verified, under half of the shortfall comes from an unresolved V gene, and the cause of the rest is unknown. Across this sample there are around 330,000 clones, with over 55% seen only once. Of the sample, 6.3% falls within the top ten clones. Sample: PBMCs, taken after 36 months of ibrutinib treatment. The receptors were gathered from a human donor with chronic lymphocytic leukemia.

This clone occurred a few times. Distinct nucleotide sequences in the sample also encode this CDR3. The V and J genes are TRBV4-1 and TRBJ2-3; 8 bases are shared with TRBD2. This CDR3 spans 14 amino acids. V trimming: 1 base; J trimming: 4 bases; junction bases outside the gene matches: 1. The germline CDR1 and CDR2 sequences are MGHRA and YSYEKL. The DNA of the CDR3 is TGCGCCAGCAGCCAAGGGCGGGGGGCAGATACGCAGTATTTT. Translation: CASSQGRGADTQYF.

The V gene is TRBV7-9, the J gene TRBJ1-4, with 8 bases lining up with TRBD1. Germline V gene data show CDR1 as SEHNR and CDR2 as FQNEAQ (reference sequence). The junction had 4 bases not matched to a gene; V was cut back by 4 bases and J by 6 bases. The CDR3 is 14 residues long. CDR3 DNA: TGTGCCAGCAGCTCTCGGGACAGGCATGAAAAACTGTTTTTT. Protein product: CASSSRDRHEKLFF. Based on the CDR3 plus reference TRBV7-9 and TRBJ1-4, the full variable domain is DTGVSQNPRHKITKRGQNVTFRCDPISEHNRLYWYRQTLGQGPEFLTYFQNEAQLEKSRLLSDRFSAERPKGSFSTLEIQRTEQGDSAMYLCASSSRDRHEKLFFGSGTQLSVL.

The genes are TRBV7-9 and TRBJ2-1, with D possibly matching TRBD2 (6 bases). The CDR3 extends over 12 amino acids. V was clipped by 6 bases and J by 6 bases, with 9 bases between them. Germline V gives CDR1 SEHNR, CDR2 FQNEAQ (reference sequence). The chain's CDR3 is CASSREFNEQFF. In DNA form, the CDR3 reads TGTGCCAGCAGTCGGGAGTTCAATGAGCAGTTCTTC.

CDR3 sequence: CASSEEGYTEAFF. The CDR3 DNA reads as TGTGCCAGCAGTGAAGAGGGGTACACTGAAGCTTTCTTT. The chain joins TRBV6-1 to TRBJ1-1; D is possibly TRBD1 (5 bases). Trimming removed 1 base from V and 3 bases from J, with 6 bases in between. The CDR3 is made up of 13 amino acids. The germline gives CDR1 MNHNS, CDR2 SASEGT.

CDR3 DNA: TGTGCCAGCAGCTTAGGGGATTTCACAGATACGCAGTATTTT. Amino acid sequence: CASSLGDFTDTQYF. The rearrangement uses TRBV7-8 and TRBJ2-3, with no clear D. V was shortened by 1 base and J by 2 bases, with 7 bases between the two germline ends. The CDR3 contains 14 residues. CDR1 SGHVS and CDR2 FQNEAQ come from the germline V gene.

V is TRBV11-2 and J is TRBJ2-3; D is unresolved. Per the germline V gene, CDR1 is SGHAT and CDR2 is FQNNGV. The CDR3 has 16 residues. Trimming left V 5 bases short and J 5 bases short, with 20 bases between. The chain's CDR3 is CASSPYRNPTQDTQYF. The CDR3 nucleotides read TGTGCCAGCAGCCCTTACAGAAATCCTACTCAAGATACGCAGTATTTT.

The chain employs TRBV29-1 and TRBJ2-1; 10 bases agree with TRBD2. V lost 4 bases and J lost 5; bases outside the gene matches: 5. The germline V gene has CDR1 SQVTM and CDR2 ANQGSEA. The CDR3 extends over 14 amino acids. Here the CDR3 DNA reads TGCAGCGTTGTTGAACTAGCGGGGAACAATGAGCAGTTCTTC. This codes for CSVVELAGNNEQFF.

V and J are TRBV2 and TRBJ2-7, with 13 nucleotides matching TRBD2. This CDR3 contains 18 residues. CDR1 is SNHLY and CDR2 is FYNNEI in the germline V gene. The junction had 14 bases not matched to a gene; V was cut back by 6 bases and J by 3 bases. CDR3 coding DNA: TGTGCCAGCAGACGGGCGGGACACGGACTAGCGGGGGACTACGAGCAGTACTTC. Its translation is CASRRAGHGLAGDYEQYF.

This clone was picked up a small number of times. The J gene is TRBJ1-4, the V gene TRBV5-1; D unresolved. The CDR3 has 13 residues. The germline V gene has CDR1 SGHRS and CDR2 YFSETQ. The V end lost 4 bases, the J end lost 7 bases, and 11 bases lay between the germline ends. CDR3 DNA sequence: TGCGCCAGCAGCCCGGGCGGGGTTGAAAAACTGTTTTTT. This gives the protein CASSPGGVEKLFF.

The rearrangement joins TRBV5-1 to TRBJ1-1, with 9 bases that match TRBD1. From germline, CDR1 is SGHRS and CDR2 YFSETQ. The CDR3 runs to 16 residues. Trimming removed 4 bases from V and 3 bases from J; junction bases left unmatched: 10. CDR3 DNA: TGCGCCAGCAGCCCCCAGGGACAGGGATCATACACTGAAGCTTTCTTT. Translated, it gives CASSPQGQGSYTEAFF.

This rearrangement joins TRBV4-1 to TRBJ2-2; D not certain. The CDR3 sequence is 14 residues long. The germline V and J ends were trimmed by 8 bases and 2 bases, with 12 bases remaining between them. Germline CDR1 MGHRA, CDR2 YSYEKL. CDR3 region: CASRYFDNTGELFF. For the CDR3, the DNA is TGCGCCAGCCGTTACTTCGATAACACCGGGGAGCTGTTTTTT.